This T cell receptor beta chain was recorded in a study of preoperative IRX-2 immunotherapy in early breast cancer. Clones were read by immunoSEQ multiplex PCR, and TCRdb kept only the in-frame ones, dropping some. Here the sample spans about 62,000 clones, roughly 94% being singletons. This sample's treatment: preoperative locoregional IRX-2 cytokine immunotherapy. Preoperative locoregional IRX-2 cytokine immunotherapy was tested in the phase Ib source study. From germline, CDR1 is SEHNR and CDR2 FQNEAQ (reference sequence). J lost 4 bases, V lost 5 bases, and 10 bases had no gene match. The CDR3 spans 15 residues.

This sample was gathered from a patient treated with IRX-2 immunotherapy. This clonotype originated in a human donor with breast cancer. This chain links TRBV7-9 with TRBJ2-5, with 7 nucleotides matching TRBD2. The CDR3 nucleotides are TGTGCCAGCAGCCAACAAGCGGGGCGTGGAGAGACCCAGTACTTC. It encodes CASSQQAGRGETQYF. The full variable domain, completed using reference TRBV7-9 and TRBJ2-5, is DTGVSQNPRHKITKRGQNVTFRCDPISEHNRLYWYRQTLGQGPEFLTYFQNEAQLEKSRLLSDRFSAERPKGSFSTLEIQRTEQGDSAMYLCASSQQAGRGETQYFGPGTRLLVL.